This TCR beta chain originates from a study of CD4 T cells in relation to SARS-CoV-2 and coronaviruses. The study, taken as a whole, reports: Culture-expanded clones reflect memory recall rather than primary priming during culture. Compared with monoreactive clones, crossreactive clones showed significantly weaker SARS-CoV-2 expansion. Approximately 65% of donors had memory CD4+ clonotypes crossrecognizing SARS-CoV-2 and common cold coronavirus spike.

Turning to this clone: Its antigen is unknown.

Unexposed donor CD4+ T cells date from about 2011-2018, before the COVID-19 pandemic. From germline, CDR1 is SGHRS and CDR2 YFSETQ. V lost 0 bases, J lost 0 bases, and 12 bases lay in between. The CDR3 loop spans 17 amino acids. Naive and memory CD4+ T cell DNA was deep-sequenced without culture. Produced via immunoSEQ multiplex PCR; TCRdb's table is partial and in-frame only. The data hold about 64,000 clones, with approximately 94% observed a single time. The sample comprised naive CD4+ T cells from PBMCs. Subset indicated: naive CD4+ T cells isolated by negative enrichment. The receptor was derived from a human donor in good health. The V and J genes are TRBV5-1 and TRBJ2-2; no definite D call. The CDR3 protein is CASSLANTRTNTGELFF. CDR3 in DNA: TGCGCCAGCAGCTTGGCCAACACTCGTACGAACACCGGGGAGCTGTTTTTT. Based on the CDR3 plus reference TRBV5-1 and TRBJ2-2, the full variable domain is KAGVTQTPRYLIKTRGQQVTLSCSPISGHRSVSWYQQTPGQGLQFLFEYFSETQRNKGNFPGRFSGRQFSNSRSEMNVSTLELGDSALYLCASSLANTRTNTGELFFGEGSRLTVL.